This passage covers 5 T cell receptor beta chains from one sample sequenced in a study of OX40 agonist ivuxolimab in advanced cancers. The protocol was immunoSEQ multiplex PCR, while the TCRdb copy is restricted to in-frame clones and leaves out a portion. The table shows more than 50,000 clones, with around 80% occurring only once. The starting material was CD4+ or CD8+ T cells sorted from blood, obtained in a trial of the OX40 agonist ivuxolimab. These TCRs come from an adult with an advanced solid tumor such as melanoma, head and neck, liver or kidney cancer.

This clone came up once. The chain uses TRBV29-1 and TRBJ1-1; D might be TRBD1 (5 bases). This CDR3 spans 13 amino acids. Trimming removed 6 bases at V and 5 bases at J, with 16 bases between. The germline V gene encodes CDR1 SQVTM and CDR2 ANQGSEA. The CDR3 coding sequence is TGCAGCGTGCTCGGTAAGGGGAGGACTGAAGCTTTCTTT. Translated: CSVLGKGRTEAFF.

J is TRBJ1-2 and V is TRBV9; 8 positions agree with TRBD1. CDR3 size: 14 residues. Germline CDR1 SGDLS, CDR2 YYNGEE. Unmatched junction bases numbered 9, after V lost 3 bases and J lost 8 bases. CDR3 protein: CASSGTGFMAGYTF. CDR3 DNA: TGTGCCAGCAGCGGGACAGGGTTCATGGCGGGCTACACCTTC.

The chain uses TRBV18 and TRBJ1-5, with D perhaps matching TRBD1 (5 bases). This CDR3 region has 13 residues. The V and J ends lost 3 bases and 4 bases respectively, with 7 bases between them. Germline-derived CDR1 and CDR2 are KGHSH and LQKENI. The CDR3 reads CASSPTENQPQHF. CDR3 bases: TGTGCCAGCTCACCGACAGAAAATCAGCCCCAGCATTTT. Together with reference TRBV18 and TRBJ1-5, the CDR3 gives the full variable domain: NAGVMQNPRHLVRRRGQEARLRCSPMKGHSHVYWYRQLPEEGLKFMVYLQKENIIDESGMPKERFSAEFPKEGPSILRIQQVVRGDSAAYFCASSPTENQPQHFGDGTRLSIL.

The V gene is TRBV7-8, the J gene TRBJ1-2; a possible D gene is TRBD1 (6 bases). V was pared by 1 base and J by 3 bases, with 9 bases between. Germline values: CDR1 SGHVS, CDR2 FQNEAQ. CDR3 length: 14 amino acids. DNA of the CDR3: TGTGCCAGCAGCTTAGACAGGGTCGACTATGGCTACACCTTC. It codes for CASSLDRVDYGYTF.

This chain links TRBV9 with TRBJ2-3, with 9 positions matching TRBD2. V shed 0 bases and J 0 bases; nucleotides not matched to a gene: 14. This CDR3 comprises 20 residues. Germline V gives CDR1 SGDLS, CDR2 YYNGEE. As DNA, the CDR3 is TGTGCCAGCAGCGTAGCTACTCCTAGCGGGAAAACTTTTAGCACAGATACGCAGTATTTT. It yields the protein CASSVATPSGKTFSTDTQYF.